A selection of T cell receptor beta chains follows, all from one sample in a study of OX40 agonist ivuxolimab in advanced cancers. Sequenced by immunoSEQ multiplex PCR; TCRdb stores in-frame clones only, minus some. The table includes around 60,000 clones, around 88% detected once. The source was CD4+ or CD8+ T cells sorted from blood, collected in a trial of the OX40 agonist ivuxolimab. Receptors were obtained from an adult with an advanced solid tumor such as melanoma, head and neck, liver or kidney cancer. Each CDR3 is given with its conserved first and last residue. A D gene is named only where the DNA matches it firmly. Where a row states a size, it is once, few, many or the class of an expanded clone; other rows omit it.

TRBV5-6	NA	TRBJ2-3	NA	TGTGCCAGCAGCTTGACAGGGAGTACAGATACGCAGTATTTT	CASSLTGSTDTQYF
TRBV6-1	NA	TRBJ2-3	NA	TGTGCCAGCACCCGGGACTCTAGGGCAGATACGCAGTATTTT	CASTRDSRADTQYF
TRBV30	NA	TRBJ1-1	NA	TGTGCCTGGAGTGTAAAGGCAGAAAACACTGAAGCTTTCTTT	CAWSVKAENTEAFF
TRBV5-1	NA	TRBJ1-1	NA	TGCGCCAGCAGCTTGGCCTTACAGATGAACACTGAAGCTTTCTTT	CASSLALQMNTEAFF
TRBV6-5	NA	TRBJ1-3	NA	TGTGCCAGCAGGCCCGACGGGATCTCTGGAAACACCATATATTTT	CASRPDGISGNTIYF
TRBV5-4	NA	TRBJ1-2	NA	TGTGCCAGCAGCTTGGGTCAGGATAACTATGGCTACACCTTC	CASSLGQDNYGYTF
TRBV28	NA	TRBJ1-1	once	TGTGCCAGCAAGGACGCTGAAGCTTTCTTT	CASKDAEAFF
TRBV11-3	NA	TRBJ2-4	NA	TGTGCCAGCAGCTACCAGATAACAGGGCACATTCAGTACTTC	CASSYQITGHIQYF
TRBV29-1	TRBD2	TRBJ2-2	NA	TGCAGCGTGTTAGCGGGCGCGAACACCGGGGAGCTGTTTTTT	CSVLAGANTGELFF
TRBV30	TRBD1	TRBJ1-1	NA	TGTGCCTGGAGTCGGGGACAGGGCCTGAACACTGAAGCTTTCTTT	CAWSRGQGLNTEAFF
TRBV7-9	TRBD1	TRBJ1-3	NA	TGTGCCAGCAGTAACGTCGTCGGGACAGGGAGTTTCTCTGGAAACACCATATATTTT	CASSNVVGTGSFSGNTIYF
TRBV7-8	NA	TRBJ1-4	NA	TGTGCCAGCAGCGGAGGACAGCGACGATATGCAACTAATGAAAAACTGTTTTTT	CASSGGQRRYATNEKLFF
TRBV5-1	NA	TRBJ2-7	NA	TGCGCCAGCAGCTGGGGGACGGGGACTGGAGAGCAGTACTTC	CASSWGTGTGEQYF
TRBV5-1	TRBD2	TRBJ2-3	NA	TGCGCCAGCAGCGCAAGCGGGAGGGCTAGTGCAGATACGCAGTATTTT	CASSASGRASADTQYF
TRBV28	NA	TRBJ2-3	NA	TGTGCCAGCAGTTCGGACAGATACACAGATACGCAGTATTTT	CASSSDRYTDTQYF
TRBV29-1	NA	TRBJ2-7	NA	TGCAGCGTTGATTCAGGTAGCTACGAGCAGTACTTC	CSVDSGSYEQYF
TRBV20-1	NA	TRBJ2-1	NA	TGCAGGGGGAGGGGGGTCAATGAGCAGTTCTTC	CRGRGVNEQFF
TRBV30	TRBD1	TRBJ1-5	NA	TGTGCCTGGGGACAGGGACTGAATCAGCCCCAGCATTTT	CAWGQGLNQPQHF
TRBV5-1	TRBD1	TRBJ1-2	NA	TGCGCCAGCAGCTTGGAGGGACAGGGATACTATGGCTACACCTTC	CASSLEGQGYYGYTF
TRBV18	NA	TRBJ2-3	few	TGTGCCAGCTCCTCGACAGATACGCAGTATTTT	CASSSTDTQYF
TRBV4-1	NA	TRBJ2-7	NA	TGCGCCAGCAGCCAACTGACAGGTGGGACCTACGAGCAGTACTTC	CASSQLTGGTYEQYF
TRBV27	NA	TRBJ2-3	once	TGTGCCAGCAGTCTTTCAGGGTTGGGGGAAGATACGCAGTATTTT	CASSLSGLGEDTQYF
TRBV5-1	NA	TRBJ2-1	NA	TGCGCCAGCAGCGTCGAGACCGGGAGTGGCCGGCAGTTCTTC	CASSVETGSGRQFF
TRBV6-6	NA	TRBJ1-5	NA	TGTGCCTCAGCAGGCGGCAATCAGCCCCAGCATTTT	CASAGGNQPQHF
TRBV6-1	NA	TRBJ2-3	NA	TGTGCCAGCAGTGGGACTCGGGGAGATACGCAGTATTTT	CASSGTRGDTQYF
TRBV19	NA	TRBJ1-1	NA	TGTGCCAGTAGACCCTACGGAGGGGACGAGGTCATGAACACTGAAGCTTTCTTT	CASRPYGGDEVMNTEAFF
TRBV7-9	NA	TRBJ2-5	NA	TGTGCCAGCAGCTTATTACTAGGAGAGACCCAGTACTTC	CASSLLLGETQYF
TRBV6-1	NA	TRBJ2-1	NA	TGTGCCAGCAGTGACTTGGTCCCCCTCAATGAGCAGTTCTTC	CASSDLVPLNEQFF
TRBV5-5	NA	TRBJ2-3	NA	TGTGCCAGCAGCTTAAATCCTAGCACAGATACGCAGTATTTT	CASSLNPSTDTQYF
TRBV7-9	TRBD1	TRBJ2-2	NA	TGTGCCAGCAGCGTCGGTTCAGGGGGCACCGGGGAGCTGTTTTTT	CASSVGSGGTGELFF
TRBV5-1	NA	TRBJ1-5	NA	TGCGCCAGCAGTTCCGGGCCGGGGGAGAGTGGCAATCAGCCCCAGCATTTT	CASSSGPGESGNQPQHF
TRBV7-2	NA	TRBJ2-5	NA	TGTGCCAGCAGCCGCACTAGTTCGCGGGAGACCCAGTACTTC	CASSRTSSRETQYF
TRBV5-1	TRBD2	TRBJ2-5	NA	TGCGCCAGCAGCGCGGGACTAGCGGGAGAAGGTACCCAGTACTTC	CASSAGLAGEGTQYF
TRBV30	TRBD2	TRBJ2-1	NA	TGTGCCTGGAGGGTAGCGGGAGGGATCAATGAGCAGTTCTTC	CAWRVAGGINEQFF
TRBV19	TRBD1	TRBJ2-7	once	TGTGCCAGTAGTATTACGGACAGGGGTAACGAGCAGTACTTC	CASSITDRGNEQYF
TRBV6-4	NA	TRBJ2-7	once	TGTGCCAGCAGTGCCCGTACGGTCACCCCCGCGGGGTACGAGCAGTACTTC	CASSARTVTPAGYEQYF
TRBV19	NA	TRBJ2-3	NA	TGTGCCAGTTGCGCCCGGACTCCTAGTGGAGATACGCAGTATTTT	CASCARTPSGDTQYF
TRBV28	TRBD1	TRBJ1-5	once	TGTGCCAGCAGTTTAGGGGACAGGTATGGGCCCCAGCATTTT	CASSLGDRYGPQHF
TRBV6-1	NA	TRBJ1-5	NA	TGTGCCAGCAGTGAAGCGGGGAATCAGCCCCAGCATTTT	CASSEAGNQPQHF
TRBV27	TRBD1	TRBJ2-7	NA	TGTGCCAGCAGAGAGACAGGGGGCCCCAACGAGCAGTACTTC	CASRETGGPNEQYF
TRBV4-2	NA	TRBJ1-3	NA	TGTGCCAGCAGCCAAGGGTCTGCGGGGACTGGAAACACCATATATTTT	CASSQGSAGTGNTIYF
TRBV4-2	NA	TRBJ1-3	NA	TGTGCCAGCAGCCAAGAGCACATGACGGGAAACACCATATATTTT	CASSQEHMTGNTIYF
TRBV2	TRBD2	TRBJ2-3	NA	TGTGCCAGCAGTGTTTCGTCTAGCGGGAGTAATTTCTTGAGCACAGATACGCAGTATTTT	CASSVSSSGSNFLSTDTQYF
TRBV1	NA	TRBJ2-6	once	TGCACCAGCAGCAACGGAGCGGTGGGGGCCAACGTCCTGACTTTC	CTSSNGAVGANVLTF
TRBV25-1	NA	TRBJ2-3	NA	TGTGCCAGCCGTGGTCCGGACAGAGCGAATCTAAGCACAGATACGCAGTATTTT	CASRGPDRANLSTDTQYF
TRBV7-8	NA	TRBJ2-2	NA	TGTGCCAGCAGCCGGTACACCGGGGAGCTGTTTTTT	CASSRYTGELFF
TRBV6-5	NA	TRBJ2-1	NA	TGTGCCAGCAGTTACTCCCTCGCGGTTGGCGCCCGGCTCTTC	CASSYSLAVGARLF
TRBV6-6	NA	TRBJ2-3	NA	TGTGCCAGCAGTTACTCGATATTCGCGGATACGCAGTATTTT	CASSYSIFADTQYF
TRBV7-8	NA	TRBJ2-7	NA	TGTGCCAGCAGTTTTAGGTTGTCCGACAACCTCTACGAGCAGTACTTC	CASSFRLSDNLYEQYF
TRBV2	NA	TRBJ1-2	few	TGTGCCAGCACCAAGGCGGCGGGGGGTAGCTATGGCTACACCTTC	CASTKAAGGSYGYTF
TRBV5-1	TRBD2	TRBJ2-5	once	TGCGCCAGCAGCTTGGGACTAGCGGGCCGTCAAGAGACCCAGTACTTC	CASSLGLAGRQETQYF
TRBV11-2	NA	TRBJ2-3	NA	TGTGCCAGCGCCGCCGTAGATACGCAGTATTTT	CASAAVDTQYF